These 17 T cell receptor beta chains originate from one sample sequenced in a study of blood T cell repertoires in COVID-19. Some clones are missing from TCRdb's copy, which holds only in-frame ones; the method was immunoSEQ multiplex PCR. The table has hundreds of thousands of clones, about 90% seen once. Sequenced: peripheral blood. The origin of the receptors is a woman aged 70-85 years with COVID-19, enrolled during active disease.

The chain has TRBV4-2 and TRBJ1-5, with 10 bases that match TRBD1. CDR3 length: 15 residues. Per the germline V gene, CDR1 is LGHNA and CDR2 is YNFKEQ. Losses at the gene ends were 3 bases for V and 7 bases for J; bases not matched to a gene: 6. The chain's CDR3 is CASSHDRGRGQPQHF. The CDR3 nucleotides read TGTGCCAGCAGCCATGACAGGGGGCGCGGGCAGCCCCAGCATTTT.

The chain couples TRBV18 to TRBJ1-2; 7 bases are shared with TRBD1. The V gene end was trimmed by 3 bases and the J gene end by 3 bases; junction bases not matched to a gene: 7. The germline V gene encodes CDR1 KGHSH and CDR2 LQKENI. CDR3 length equals 15 residues. The CDR3 bases are TGTGCCAGCTCACCTAAACAGGGGACTGACTATGGCTACACCTTC. Translating gives CASSPKQGTDYGYTF.

The chain's CDR3 is CASSGIAGSYEQYF. DNA for the CDR3: TGTGCCAGCAGCGGTATAGCGGGCTCCTACGAGCAGTACTTC. The chain combines TRBV7-2 with TRBJ2-7; 7 bases agree with TRBD2. CDR3 length: 14 residues. Unmatched junction bases numbered 4, after V lost 5 bases and J lost 0 bases. The germline gives CDR1 SGHTA, CDR2 FQGNSA.

Comments on this clone: The sample has other DNA sequences that encode this CDR3 too. For the CDR3, the DNA is TGTGCCTGGAGTGTAGGAGGGGCTGGAAACACCATATATTTT. Amino acid sequence: CAWSVGGAGNTIYF. The rearrangement joins TRBV30 to TRBJ1-3; weak D call: TRBD1 (5 bases). The germline gives CDR1 GTSNPN, CDR2 SVGIG (reference sequence). V gave up 0 bases and J gave up 2 bases, with 8 bases separating them. This CDR3 is 14 amino acids long.

This sequence joins TRBV6-2 or TRBV6-3 and TRBJ1-5; no definite D call. The germline gives CDR1 MNHEY, CDR2 SVGEGT. The CDR3 is 13 amino acids. Deletions cut 5 bases from V and 1 base from J, with 6 bases between. DNA for the CDR3: TGTGCCAGCAGTCCCAGGAGCAATCAGCCCCAGCATTTT. Amino acid sequence: CASSPRSNQPQHF.

The rearrangement uses TRBV7-6 and TRBJ2-2; 7 bases are shared with TRBD2. After removal of 2 bases from V and 8 bases from J, the junction contained 11 bases not matched to a gene. CDR1 and CDR2 from the germline V gene are SGHVS and FNYEAQ. This CDR3 has 16 amino acids. The CDR3 loop reads CASSLLFAGVSGELFF. The CDR3 DNA reads TGTGCCAGCAGCTTACTTTTTGCGGGAGTTTCGGGGGAGCTGTTTTTT.

This clone was recorded once. The J gene is TRBJ2-3, the V gene TRBV2; tentatively, D is TRBD1 (8 bases). The CDR3 totals 14 residues. With 4 bases removed from V and 3 bases from J, the gap between germline ends came to 11 bases. The germline V gene has CDR1 SNHLY and CDR2 FYNNEI. CDR3 coding DNA: TGTGCCAGCAGTGTACAGGGGGGGACAGATACGCAGTATTTT. It yields the protein CASSVQGGTDTQYF. The full variable domain, with the rest looked up from reference TRBV2 and TRBJ2-3, is EPEVTQTPSHQVTQMGQEVILRCVPISNHLYFYWYRQILGQKVEFLVSFYNNEISEKSEIFDDQFSVERPDGSNFTLKIRSTKLEDSAMYFCASSVQGGTDTQYFGPGTRLTVL.

This clone was recorded once. The chain carries TRBV27 and TRBJ2-3, with TRBD2 identical over 8 bases. V lost 4 bases to trimming and J lost 4 bases; unmatched junction nucleotides: 4. CDR1 MNHEY and CDR2 SMNVEV come from the germline V gene (reference sequence). The CDR3 contains 14 residues. CDR3 in amino acids: CASSSGTRPDTQYF. In nucleotides, the CDR3 is TGTGCCAGCAGTTCCGGGACTAGACCAGATACGCAGTATTTT.

The chain carries TRBV30 and TRBJ1-5, with 8 bases that match TRBD1. Germline CDR1 GTSNPN, CDR2 SVGIG (reference sequence). V dropped 5 bases and J dropped 2; count of bases not matched to a gene: 2. The CDR3 length is 13 residues. CDR3: CAWGDRRNQPQHF. CDR3 nucleotides: TGTGCCTGGGGGGACAGGCGCAATCAGCCCCAGCATTTT.

V and J are TRBV12-3 or TRBV12-4 and TRBJ1-5; D not resolved. The CDR3 totals 13 residues. Trimming pared 4 bases from V and 4 bases from J, leaving 8 bases between. The CDR3 loop reads CASSSILNQPQHF. DNA of the CDR3: TGTGCCAGCAGTTCTATTCTTAATCAGCCCCAGCATTTT.

The V call is TRBV3-1 (or the pseudogene TRBV3-2), the J call TRBJ2-1, with D perhaps matching TRBD1 (5 bases). Between the trimmed V and J ends, which lost 0 bases and 9 bases, there was a span of 15 bases. The CDR3 has 15 residues. Germline values: CDR1 LGHDT, CDR2 YNNKEL (reference sequence). The CDR3 spells CASSQDLGRELEQFF. The CDR3 DNA reads as TGTGCCAGCAGCCAAGATCTGGGCAGGGAACTTGAGCAGTTCTTC.

Only one count was recorded for this clone. The J gene is TRBJ1-6, the V gene TRBV6-5; 7 bases match TRBD1. Germline V gene sequence: CDR1 MNHEY, CDR2 SVGAGI. The CDR3 is 15 amino acids. The V segment lost 2 bases and the J segment 4 bases; nucleotides outside the gene matches: 2. This CDR3 is CASSYMGQYNSPLHF. CDR3 nucleotides: TGTGCCAGCAGTTACATGGGACAGTATAATTCACCCCTCCACTTT.

This clone came up once. The J gene is TRBJ1-2, the V gene TRBV6-5; tentative D call: TRBD1 (6 bases). The CDR3 has 13 amino acids. V lost 6 bases and J lost 8, with 16 bases in between. Germline V CDR1 and CDR2: MNHEY, SVGAGI. CDR3 region: CASRKNRVGGYTF. Here the CDR3 DNA reads TGTGCCAGCAGAAAAAACAGGGTTGGCGGCTACACCTTC.

This CDR3 reads CASSIMGQGLYEQYF. CDR3 DNA: TGTGCCAGTAGTATTATGGGACAGGGGTTGTACGAGCAGTACTTC. This chain connects TRBV19 to TRBJ2-7; 10 nucleotides agree with TRBD1. The germline gives CDR1 LNHDA, CDR2 SQIVND (reference sequence). This CDR3 has 15 residues. V lost 3 bases and J lost 4; bases outside the gene matches: 6.

Worth noting for this clone: Different DNA sequences within this sample yield the same CDR3. This chain connects TRBV5-1 to TRBJ1-4; perhaps TRBD1 as D (5 bases). The V end lost 2 bases, the J end lost 7 bases, and 12 bases lay between the germline ends. CDR1 is SGHRS, CDR2 YFSETQ, per germline. This CDR3 has 14 amino acids. CDR3: CASSFGQGGEKLFF. For the CDR3, the DNA is TGCGCCAGCAGCTTCGGGCAGGGAGGTGAAAAACTGTTTTTT.

This chain joins TRBV5-1 and TRBJ2-3; D uncertain. This CDR3 has 13 amino acids. The V gene's germline CDR1 is SGHRS and CDR2 YFSETQ. V was shortened by 0 bases and J by 2 bases, with 4 bases between the two germline ends. The CDR3 coding sequence is TGCGCCAGCAGCTTGGGTTACACAGATACGCAGTATTTT. This encodes CASSLGYTDTQYF.

This clone occurred once. The V call is TRBV7-2, the J call TRBJ2-1, with TRBD2 matching over 7 bases. This CDR3 has 15 amino acids. Germline CDR1 is SGHTA and CDR2 is FQGNSA. V gave up 7 bases and J gave up 3 bases; unmatched junction bases: 9. The CDR3 region has the DNA TGTGCCAGCACTCTAGCGGCATCAAACTACAATGAGCAGTTCTTC. Translating it yields CASTLAASNYNEQFF.